The T cell receptor beta chain under discussion was sequenced for a study of post-analysis software for immune sequencing data. Study-wide results and limits: Included in a set of roughly five TRBV segments more frequent in patients than controls were TRBV5-6, TRBV5-1 and TRBV20-1.

Trimming removed 1 base from V and 15 bases from J; junction bases left unmatched: 9. The CDR3 has 13 residues. Germline lookup yields CDR1 SGHTA and CDR2 FQGNSA. cDNA libraries of TCR beta carried unique molecular identifiers. In TCRdb, the PCR reads were re-called with MiXCR into one record per CDR3 protein. The data hold 650,000 to 850,000 distinct CDR3 sequences, with 35% to 55% observed a single time. This clonotype was counted between two and nine times. Its antigen is not identified. The sequencing sample was made of blood. The V gene is TRBV7-2, the J gene TRBJ2-1, with 7 bases that match TRBD2. This TCR was sampled from a girl under 18 with multiple sclerosis. CDR3 coding DNA: TGTGCCAGCAGCTTAGGAGCAGTTGCGGGAGTGTTCTTC. Translation: CASSLGAVAGVFF.